This T cell receptor (beta chain) was obtained from a study of blood T cell repertoires in COVID-19. This CDR3 region has 14 residues. CDR1 and CDR2 (germline): SGHRS, YFSETQ. Trimming removed 1 base at V and 3 bases at J, with 8 bases between. The protocol was immunoSEQ multiplex PCR, while the TCRdb copy is restricted to in-frame clones and leaves out a portion. The table shows over 200,000 clones, with around 82% occurring only once. The origin of this receptor is a woman between 35 and 50 years old with active or convalescent COVID-19. Sequenced: peripheral blood. This chain connects TRBV5-1 to TRBJ1-5, with D perhaps TRBD1 (5 bases). CDR3 region: CASSLSGNNQPQHF. CDR3 sequence (DNA): TGCGCCAGCAGCTTGTCAGGGAACAATCAGCCCCAGCATTTT.